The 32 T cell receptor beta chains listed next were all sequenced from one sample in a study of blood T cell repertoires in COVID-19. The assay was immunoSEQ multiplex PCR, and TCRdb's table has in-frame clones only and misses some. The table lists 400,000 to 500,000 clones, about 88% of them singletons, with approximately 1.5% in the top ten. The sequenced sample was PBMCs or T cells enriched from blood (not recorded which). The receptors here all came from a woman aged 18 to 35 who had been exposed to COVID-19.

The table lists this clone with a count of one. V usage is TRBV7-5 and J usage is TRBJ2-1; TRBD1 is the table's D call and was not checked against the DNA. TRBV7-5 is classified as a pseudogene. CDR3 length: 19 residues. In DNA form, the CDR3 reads TGTGTCAGAAGCTGGATTCATCAGACAGGTTCCTACTCCTACAATGAGCAGTTCTTC. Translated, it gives CVRSWIHQTGSYSYNEQFF.

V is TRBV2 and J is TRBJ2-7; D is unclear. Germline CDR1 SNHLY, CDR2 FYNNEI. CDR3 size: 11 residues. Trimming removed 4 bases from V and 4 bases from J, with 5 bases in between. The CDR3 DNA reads TGTGCCAGCAGTGTATCTTACGAGCAGTACTTC. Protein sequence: CASSVSYEQYF.

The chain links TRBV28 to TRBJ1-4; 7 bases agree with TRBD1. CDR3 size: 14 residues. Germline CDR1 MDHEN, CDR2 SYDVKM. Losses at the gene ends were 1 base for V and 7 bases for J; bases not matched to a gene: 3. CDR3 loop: CASSLYRGSEKLFF. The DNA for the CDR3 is TGTGCCAGCAGTTTATACAGGGGAAGTGAAAAACTGTTTTTT.

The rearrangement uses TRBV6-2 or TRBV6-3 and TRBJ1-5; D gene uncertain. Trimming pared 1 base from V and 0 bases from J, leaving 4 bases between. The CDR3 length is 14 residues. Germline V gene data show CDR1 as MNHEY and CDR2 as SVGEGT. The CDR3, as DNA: TGTGCCAGCAGTTACTTAAATAGCAATCAGCCCCAGCATTTT. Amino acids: CASSYLNSNQPQHF.

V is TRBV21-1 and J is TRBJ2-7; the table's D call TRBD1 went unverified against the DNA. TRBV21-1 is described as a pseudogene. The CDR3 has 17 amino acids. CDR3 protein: CASSTHQGQDLPYEQYF. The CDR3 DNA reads TGTGCCAGCAGCACTCACCAGGGACAGGATCTCCCCTACGAGCAGTACTTC.

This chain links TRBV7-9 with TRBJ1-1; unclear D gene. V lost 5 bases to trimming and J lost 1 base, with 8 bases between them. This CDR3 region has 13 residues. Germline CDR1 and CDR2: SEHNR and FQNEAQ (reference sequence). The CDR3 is CASSPGWNTEAFF. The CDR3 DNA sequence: TGTGCCAGCAGCCCCGGGTGGAACACTGAAGCTTTCTTT.

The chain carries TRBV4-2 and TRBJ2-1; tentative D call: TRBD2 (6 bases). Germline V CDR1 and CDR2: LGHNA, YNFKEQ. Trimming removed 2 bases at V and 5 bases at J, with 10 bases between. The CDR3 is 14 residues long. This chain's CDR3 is CASSQPSADNEQFF. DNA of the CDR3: TGTGCCAGCAGCCAACCTAGCGCCGACAATGAGCAGTTCTTC.

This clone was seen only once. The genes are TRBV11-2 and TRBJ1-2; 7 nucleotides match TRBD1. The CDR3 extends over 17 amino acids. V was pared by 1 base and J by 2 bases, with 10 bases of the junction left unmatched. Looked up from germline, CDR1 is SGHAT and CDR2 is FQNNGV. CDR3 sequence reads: CASSLGPGTVGNYGYTF. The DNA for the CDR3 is TGTGCCAGCAGCTTAGGACCAGGGACAGTGGGGAACTATGGCTACACCTTC.

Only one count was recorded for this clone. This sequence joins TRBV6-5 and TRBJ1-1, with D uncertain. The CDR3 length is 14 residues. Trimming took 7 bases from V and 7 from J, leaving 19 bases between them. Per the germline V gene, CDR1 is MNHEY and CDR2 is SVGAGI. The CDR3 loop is CASIAYNGVGEAFF. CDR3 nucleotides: TGTGCCAGCATAGCGTACAACGGGGTTGGTGAAGCTTTCTTT.

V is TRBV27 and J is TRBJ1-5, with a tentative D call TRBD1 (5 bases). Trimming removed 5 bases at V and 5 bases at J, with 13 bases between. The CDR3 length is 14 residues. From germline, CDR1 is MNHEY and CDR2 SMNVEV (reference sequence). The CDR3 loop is CASSPRDFDQPQHF. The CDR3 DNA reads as TGTGCCAGCAGTCCCAGGGATTTCGATCAGCCCCAGCATTTT.

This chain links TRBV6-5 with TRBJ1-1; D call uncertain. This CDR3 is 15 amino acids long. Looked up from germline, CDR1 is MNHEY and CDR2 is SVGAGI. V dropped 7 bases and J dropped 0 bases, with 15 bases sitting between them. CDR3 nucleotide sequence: TGTGCCAGCACCTCGGGAGGGAAAATGAACACTGAAGCTTTCTTT. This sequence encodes CASTSGGKMNTEAFF.

CDR3 nucleotide sequence: TGTGCCAGCAACGTACCGGGACAGGGGGTCGACGAGCAGTACTTC. This gives the protein CASNVPGQGVDEQYF. The chain joins TRBV28 to TRBJ2-7; 11 bases align to TRBD1. The CDR3 totals 15 residues. The ends lost 7 bases at V and 5 bases at J; junction bases unmatched: 10. CDR1 is MDHEN, CDR2 SYDVKM, per germline.

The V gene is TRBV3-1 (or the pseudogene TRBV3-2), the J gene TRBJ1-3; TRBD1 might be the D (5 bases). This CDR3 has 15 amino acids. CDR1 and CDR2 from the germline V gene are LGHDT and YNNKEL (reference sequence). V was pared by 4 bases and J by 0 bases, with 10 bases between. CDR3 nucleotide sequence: TGTGCCAGCAGCCGGGGGGTGAGCTCTGGAAACACCATATATTTT. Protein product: CASSRGVSSGNTIYF.

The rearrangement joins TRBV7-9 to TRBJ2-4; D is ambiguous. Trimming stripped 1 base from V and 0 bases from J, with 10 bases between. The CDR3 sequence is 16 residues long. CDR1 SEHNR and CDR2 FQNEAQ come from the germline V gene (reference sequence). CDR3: CASSLGASLAKNIQYF. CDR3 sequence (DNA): TGTGCCAGCAGCTTAGGGGCTTCCCTAGCCAAAAACATTCAGTACTTC.

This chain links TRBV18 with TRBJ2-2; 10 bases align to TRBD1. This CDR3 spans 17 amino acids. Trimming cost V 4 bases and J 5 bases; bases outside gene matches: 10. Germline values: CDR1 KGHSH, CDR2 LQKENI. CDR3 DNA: TGTGCCAGCTCACGCATTCAGCGGACAGGGGGTACCGGGGAGCTGTTTTTT. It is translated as CASSRIQRTGGTGELFF.

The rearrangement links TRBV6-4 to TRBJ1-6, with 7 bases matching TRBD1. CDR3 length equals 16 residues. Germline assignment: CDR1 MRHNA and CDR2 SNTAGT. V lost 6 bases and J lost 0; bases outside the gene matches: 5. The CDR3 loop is CASREQGSSYNSPLHF. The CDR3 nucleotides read TGTGCCAGCAGGGAACAGGGGAGCTCCTATAATTCACCCCTCCACTTT.

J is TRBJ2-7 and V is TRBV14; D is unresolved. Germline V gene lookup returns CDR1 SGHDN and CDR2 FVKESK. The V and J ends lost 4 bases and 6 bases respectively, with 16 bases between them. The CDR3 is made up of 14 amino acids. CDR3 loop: CASSLHSLETEQYF. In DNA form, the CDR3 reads TGTGCCAGCAGCCTTCACAGCCTCGAGACCGAGCAGTACTTC.

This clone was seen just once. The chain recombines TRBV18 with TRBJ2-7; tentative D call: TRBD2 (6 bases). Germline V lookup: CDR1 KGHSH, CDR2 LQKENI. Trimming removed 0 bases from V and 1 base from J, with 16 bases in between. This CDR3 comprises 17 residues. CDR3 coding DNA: TGTGCCAGCTCACCACCTATTGGGCAGGGAGGTTCCTACGAGCAGTACTTC. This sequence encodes CASSPPIGQGGSYEQYF.

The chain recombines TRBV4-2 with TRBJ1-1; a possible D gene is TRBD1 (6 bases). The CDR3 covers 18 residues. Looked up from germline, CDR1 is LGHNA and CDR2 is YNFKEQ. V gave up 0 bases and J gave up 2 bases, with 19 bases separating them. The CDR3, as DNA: TGTGCCAGCAGCCAAGATAGGGGGACCGAAACCCAAAACACTGAAGCTTTCTTT. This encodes CASSQDRGTETQNTEAFF.

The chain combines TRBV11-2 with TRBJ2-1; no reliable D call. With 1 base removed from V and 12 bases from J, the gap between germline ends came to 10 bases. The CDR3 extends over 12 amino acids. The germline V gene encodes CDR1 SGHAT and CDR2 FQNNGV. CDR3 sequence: CASSLGLIRQFF. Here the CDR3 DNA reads TGTGCCAGCAGCTTAGGCCTTATTAGGCAGTTCTTC.

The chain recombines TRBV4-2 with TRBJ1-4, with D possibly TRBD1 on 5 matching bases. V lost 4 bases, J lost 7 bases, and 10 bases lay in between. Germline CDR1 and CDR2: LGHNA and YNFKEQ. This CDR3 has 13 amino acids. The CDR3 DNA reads TGTGCCAGCAGCCTCGGACAAGGTGAAAAACTGTTTTTT. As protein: CASSLGQGEKLFF.

Written as DNA, the CDR3 is TGTGCCAGCCCGGCAGGGGGTTACTCCGGGGAGCTGTTTTTT. Encoded protein: CASPAGGYSGELFF. V gene TRBV7-2 combines with J gene TRBJ2-2, with 7 bases that match TRBD1. Germline CDR1 SGHTA, CDR2 FQGNSA. The V segment lost 8 bases and the J segment 6 bases; nucleotides outside the gene matches: 9. This CDR3 is built from 14 residues. Combining the CDR3 with reference TRBV7-2 and TRBJ2-2 gives the whole variable domain GAGVSQSPSNKVTEKGKDVELRCDPISGHTALYWYRQSLGQGLEFLIYFQGNSAPDKSGLPSDRFSAERTGGSVSTLTIQRTQQEDSAVYLCASPAGGYSGELFFGEGSRLTVL.

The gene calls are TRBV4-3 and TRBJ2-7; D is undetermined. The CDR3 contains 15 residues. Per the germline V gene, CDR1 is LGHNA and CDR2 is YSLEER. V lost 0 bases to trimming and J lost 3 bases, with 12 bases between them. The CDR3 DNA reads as TGCGCCAGCAGCCAAGACCCCGCAGAAAACTACGAGCAGTACTTC. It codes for CASSQDPAENYEQYF.

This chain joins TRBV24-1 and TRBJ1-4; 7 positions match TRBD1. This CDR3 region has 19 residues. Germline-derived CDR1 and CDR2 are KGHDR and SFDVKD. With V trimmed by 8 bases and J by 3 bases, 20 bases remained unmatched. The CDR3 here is CATIPRTGLAGVANEKLFF. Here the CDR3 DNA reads TGTGCCACCATCCCTCGGACAGGTCTTGCTGGAGTGGCTAATGAAAAACTGTTTTTT.

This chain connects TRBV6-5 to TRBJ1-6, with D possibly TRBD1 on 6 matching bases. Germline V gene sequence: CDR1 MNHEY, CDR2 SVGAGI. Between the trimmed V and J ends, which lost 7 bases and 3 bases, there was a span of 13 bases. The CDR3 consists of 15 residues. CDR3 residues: CASTHRTDYNSPLHF. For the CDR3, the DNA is TGTGCCAGCACCCACAGGACAGACTATAATTCACCCCTCCACTTT.

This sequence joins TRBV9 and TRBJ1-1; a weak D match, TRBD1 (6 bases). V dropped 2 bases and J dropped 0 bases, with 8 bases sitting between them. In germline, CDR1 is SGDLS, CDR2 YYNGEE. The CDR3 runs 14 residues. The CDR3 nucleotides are TGTGCCAGCAGCGTCACAGGGTTGAACACTGAAGCTTTCTTT. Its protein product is CASSVTGLNTEAFF. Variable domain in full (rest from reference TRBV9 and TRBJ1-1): DSGVTQTPKHLITATGQRVTLRCSPRSGDLSVYWYQQSLDQGLQFLIQYYNGEERAKGNILERFSAQQFPDLHSELNLSSLELGDSALYFCASSVTGLNTEAFFGQGTRLTVV.

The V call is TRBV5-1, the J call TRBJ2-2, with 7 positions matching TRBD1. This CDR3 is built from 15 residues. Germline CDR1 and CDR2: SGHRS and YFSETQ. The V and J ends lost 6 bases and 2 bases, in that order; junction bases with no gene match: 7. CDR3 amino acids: CASNLLGGNTGELFF. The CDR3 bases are TGCGCCAGCAACTTACTAGGGGGCAACACCGGGGAGCTGTTTTTT.

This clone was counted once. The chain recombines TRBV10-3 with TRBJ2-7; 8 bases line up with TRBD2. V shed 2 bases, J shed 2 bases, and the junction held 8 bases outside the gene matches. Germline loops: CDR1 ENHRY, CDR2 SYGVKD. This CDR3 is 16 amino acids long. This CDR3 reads CAISELSSGGAYEQYF. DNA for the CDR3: TGTGCCATCAGTGAGCTCTCCAGCGGGGGAGCCTACGAGCAGTACTTC.

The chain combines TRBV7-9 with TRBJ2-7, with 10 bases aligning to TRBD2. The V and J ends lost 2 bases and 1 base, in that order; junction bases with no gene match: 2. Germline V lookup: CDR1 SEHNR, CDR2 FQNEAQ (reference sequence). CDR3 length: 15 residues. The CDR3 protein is CASSLSGLASYEQYF. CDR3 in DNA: TGTGCCAGCAGCTTATCGGGACTAGCGTCCTACGAGCAGTACTTC.

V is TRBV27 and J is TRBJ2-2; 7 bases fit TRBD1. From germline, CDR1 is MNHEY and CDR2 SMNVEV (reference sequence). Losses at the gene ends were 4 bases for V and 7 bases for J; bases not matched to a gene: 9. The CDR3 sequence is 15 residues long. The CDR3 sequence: CASSSRKTGIGELFF. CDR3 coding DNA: TGTGCCAGCAGTTCCCGCAAGACAGGGATCGGGGAGCTGTTTTTT.

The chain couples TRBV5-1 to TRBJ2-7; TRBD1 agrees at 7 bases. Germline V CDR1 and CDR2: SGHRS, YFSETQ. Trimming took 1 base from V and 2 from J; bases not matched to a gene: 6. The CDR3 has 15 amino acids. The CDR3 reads CASSLRGQETYEQYF. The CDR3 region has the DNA TGCGCCAGCAGCTTGCGAGGACAGGAGACCTACGAGCAGTACTTC. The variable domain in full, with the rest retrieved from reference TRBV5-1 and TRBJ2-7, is KAGVTQTPRYLIKTRGQQVTLSCSPISGHRSVSWYQQTPGQGLQFLFEYFSETQRNKGNFPGRFSGRQFSNSRSEMNVSTLELGDSALYLCASSLRGQETYEQYFGPGTRLTVT.

The DNA for the CDR3 is TGTGCCAGCAGGCAAGACGGGGGAAATACTGAAGCTTTCTTT. Amino acid sequence: CASRQDGGNTEAFF. The rearrangement links TRBV7-2 to TRBJ1-1; tentative D call: TRBD1 (5 bases). CDR1 and CDR2 from the germline V gene are SGHTA and FQGNSA. Between the trimmed V and J ends, which lost 6 bases and 5 bases, there was a span of 16 bases. The CDR3 extends over 14 amino acids. Full variable domain (outside the CDR3, taken from reference TRBV7-2 and TRBJ1-1): GAGVSQSPSNKVTEKGKDVELRCDPISGHTALYWYRQSLGQGLEFLIYFQGNSAPDKSGLPSDRFSAERTGGSVSTLTIQRTQQEDSAVYLCASRQDGGNTEAFFGQGTRLTVV.